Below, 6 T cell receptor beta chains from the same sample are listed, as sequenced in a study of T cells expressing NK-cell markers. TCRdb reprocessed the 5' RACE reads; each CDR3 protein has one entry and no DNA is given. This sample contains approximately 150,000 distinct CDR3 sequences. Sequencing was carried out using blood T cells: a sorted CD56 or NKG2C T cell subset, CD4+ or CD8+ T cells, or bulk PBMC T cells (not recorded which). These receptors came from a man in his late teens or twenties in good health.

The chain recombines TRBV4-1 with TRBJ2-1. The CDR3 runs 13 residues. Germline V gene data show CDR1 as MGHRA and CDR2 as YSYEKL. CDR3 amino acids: CASSQDSMDEQFF.

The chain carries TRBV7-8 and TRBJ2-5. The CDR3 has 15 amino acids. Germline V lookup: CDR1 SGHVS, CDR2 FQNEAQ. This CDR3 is CASSLAVSLQETQYF.

The CDR3 reads CASSQPGQGAGGYTF. This chain links TRBV4-1 with TRBJ1-2; TCRdb designates TRBD1, a call that cannot be tested without DNA. In germline, CDR1 is MGHRA, CDR2 YSYEKL. The CDR3 is 15 amino acids.

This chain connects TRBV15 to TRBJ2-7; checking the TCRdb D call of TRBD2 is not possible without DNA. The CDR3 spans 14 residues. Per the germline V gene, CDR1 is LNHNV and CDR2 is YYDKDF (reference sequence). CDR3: CATSRDQGRPEQYF.

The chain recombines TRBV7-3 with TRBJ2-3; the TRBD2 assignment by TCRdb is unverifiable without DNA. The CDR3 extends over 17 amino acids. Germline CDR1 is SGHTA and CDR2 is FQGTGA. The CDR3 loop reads CASSSLMEREGADTQYF.

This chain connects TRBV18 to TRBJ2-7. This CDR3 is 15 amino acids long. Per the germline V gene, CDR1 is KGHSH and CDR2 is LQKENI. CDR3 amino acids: CASSPRDRSSYEQYF.